Shown below are 28 T cell receptor beta chains from a single sample sequenced in a study of identical twins. TCRdb re-called the 5' RACE reads through MiXCR, storing one row per CDR3 protein. The sample lists some 1,600,000 distinct CDR3 sequences; less than 35% were seen once. Sequencing was carried out using cord blood. The receptors here all came from a newborn girl in good health.

This chain links TRBV20-1 with TRBJ2-7; D gene ambiguous. Trimming shortened V by 2 bases and J by 2 bases, and 10 bases separated the two germline ends. The CDR3 runs to 13 residues. In germline, CDR1 is DFQATT, CDR2 SNEGSKA (reference sequence). The CDR3 here is CSARPPIAYEQYF. The CDR3, as DNA: TGCAGTGCTAGACCCCCCATTGCCTACGAGCAGTACTTC.

At least ten counts were recorded for this clonotype. The rearrangement joins TRBV3-1 to TRBJ2-3; 7 bases are a match to TRBD1. The CDR3 has 13 residues. V lost 4 bases and J lost 4; bases outside the gene matches: 2. Germline V gives CDR1 LGHDT, CDR2 YNNKEL (reference sequence). The CDR3 sequence: CASSRQGPDTQYF. CDR3 coding DNA: TGTGCCAGCAGCCGACAGGGCCCAGATACGCAGTATTTT.

The chain uses TRBV5-1 and TRBJ2-7; 7 positions match TRBD2. The germline CDR1 and CDR2 sequences are SGHRS and YFSETQ. V dropped 1 base and J dropped 2; count of bases not matched to a gene: 3. This CDR3 is 14 amino acids long. As DNA, the CDR3 is TGCGCCAGCAGCTTGTTTCTAGCGGCCTACGAGCAGTACTTC. This encodes CASSLFLAAYEQYF.

The V and J genes are TRBV4-1 and TRBJ2-3; D may be TRBD2 (5 bases). Germline CDR1 and CDR2: MGHRA and YSYEKL. Trimming shortened V by 2 bases and J by 1 base, and 19 bases separated the two germline ends. There are 18 residues in the CDR3. CDR3 region: CASSQKPRVLEGTDTQYF. The CDR3 bases are TGCGCCAGCAGCCAAAAACCAAGGGTACTAGAAGGCACAGATACGCAGTATTTT.

This chain joins TRBV9 and TRBJ2-1; possible D gene TRBD1, 6 bases. The CDR3 is 13 amino acids. Between the trimmed V and J ends, which lost 5 bases and 3 bases, there was a span of 9 bases. Germline loops: CDR1 SGDLS, CDR2 YYNGEE. The CDR3 spells CASRKTGYNEQFF. For the CDR3, the DNA is TGTGCCAGCAGAAAGACAGGCTACAATGAGCAGTTCTTC.

The gene calls are TRBV12-3 or TRBV12-4 and TRBJ1-5, with 10 bases identical to TRBD1. This CDR3 has 15 amino acids. V shed 6 bases and J 3 bases; nucleotides not matched to a gene: 5. The DNA of the CDR3 is TGTGCCAGCAGCATGGGACAGGGGCACAATCAGCCCCAGCATTTT. This gives the protein CASSMGQGHNQPQHF.

In this sample, this clonotype turned up many times. V is TRBV29-1 and J is TRBJ2-4; D possibly corresponds to TRBD1 (6 bases). Trimming took off 4 bases at V and 8 bases at J, with 12 bases between the two ends. This CDR3 region has 12 residues. CDR1 and CDR2 (germline): SQVTM, ANQGSEA. The CDR3 protein is CSVAGVEDIQYF. Here the CDR3 DNA reads TGCAGCGTTGCAGGGGTGGAGGACATTCAGTACTTC.

The chain couples TRBV5-1 to TRBJ1-1; 7 nucleotides match TRBD1. The germline V gene encodes CDR1 SGHRS and CDR2 YFSETQ. The V gene end was trimmed by 2 bases and the J gene end by 1 base; junction bases not matched to a gene: 2. The CDR3 has 14 amino acids. CDR3 DNA: TGCGCCAGCAGCTTCAGGGGGAAGAACACTGAAGCTTTCTTT. Translated, it gives CASSFRGKNTEAFF.

The V gene is TRBV7-9, the J gene TRBJ2-1; 8 nucleotides match TRBD2. The ends lost 7 bases at V and 4 bases at J; junction bases unmatched: 21. The CDR3 consists of 19 residues. Germline-derived CDR1 and CDR2 are SEHNR and FQNEAQ (reference sequence). In DNA form, the CDR3 reads TGTGCCAGCAAGGGGAATAGCGGGGCAGGCGGGTCCTCATACAATGAGCAGTTCTTC. Its protein is CASKGNSGAGGSSYNEQFF.

The chain joins TRBV11-2 to TRBJ1-1; TRBD1 agrees at 7 bases. The germline CDR1 and CDR2 sequences are SGHAT and FQNNGV. CDR3 size: 16 residues. V trimming: 5 bases; J trimming: 3 bases; junction bases outside the gene matches: 12. The CDR3 nucleotides are TGTGCCAGCAGCGTGGGACAGCTCAAGATTGACACTGAAGCTTTCTTT. This gives the protein CASSVGQLKIDTEAFF.

The CDR3 region is CASSVTGTSYEQYF. DNA of the CDR3: TGTGCCAGCAGTGTGACAGGAACTTCCTACGAGCAGTACTTC. The chain carries TRBV25-1 and TRBJ2-7; weak D call: TRBD1 (6 bases). The CDR3 consists of 14 residues. V was trimmed by 4 bases and J by 1 base, leaving 11 bases between them. Germline values: CDR1 MGHDK, CDR2 SYGVNS.

There are a few counts of this clonotype. V is TRBV20-1 and J is TRBJ1-6; 7 nucleotides align to TRBD1. The V and J ends lost 6 bases and 7 bases, in that order; junction bases with no gene match: 9. There are 14 residues in the CDR3. CDR1 DFQATT and CDR2 SNEGSKA come from the germline V gene (reference sequence). The CDR3 loop is CSARANRGNSPLHF. The CDR3 DNA reads TGCAGTGCCCGAGCCAACAGGGGAAATTCACCCCTCCACTTT.

This clonotype came up a few times. This rearrangement joins TRBV5-1 to TRBJ1-2; D uncertain. The germline V and J ends were trimmed by 0 bases and 5 bases, with 14 bases remaining between them. Germline CDR1 SGHRS, CDR2 YFSETQ. The CDR3 contains 15 residues. The CDR3 loop reads CASSLESFSGYGYTF. The CDR3 nucleotides read TGCGCCAGCAGCTTGGAATCGTTTTCCGGATATGGCTACACCTTC.

V and J are TRBV7-2 and TRBJ2-1; 8 bases agree with TRBD2. CDR3 length: 14 amino acids. The junction had 7 bases not matched to a gene; V was cut back by 3 bases and J by 9 bases. The germline V gene encodes CDR1 SGHTA and CDR2 FQGNSA. CDR3 region: CASSLGTSSFEQFF. CDR3 DNA sequence: TGTGCCAGCAGCTTGGGGACTAGTAGTTTTGAGCAGTTCTTC.

The rearrangement uses TRBV9 and TRBJ2-6; no reliable D call. With 0 bases removed from V and 2 bases from J, the gap between germline ends came to 3 bases. Germline CDR1 is SGDLS and CDR2 is YYNGEE. This CDR3 has 14 amino acids. CDR3 amino acids: CASSVAAGANVLTF. The CDR3 DNA is TGTGCCAGCAGCGTAGCGGCTGGGGCCAACGTCCTGACTTTC. The full variable domain, rest sourced from reference TRBV9 and TRBJ2-6, is DSGVTQTPKHLITATGQRVTLRCSPRSGDLSVYWYQQSLDQGLQFLIQYYNGEERAKGNILERFSAQQFPDLHSELNLSSLELGDSALYFCASSVAAGANVLTFGAGSRLTVL.

J is TRBJ1-1 and V is TRBV12-3 or TRBV12-4, with D uncertain. This CDR3 has 14 amino acids. V gave up 6 bases and J gave up 5 bases, with 16 bases separating them. The CDR3 nucleotides read TGTGCCAGCAGCACCGGTGGGAGTATAACTGAAGCTTTCTTT. As protein: CASSTGGSITEAFF.

This clonotype was picked up a small number of times. V usage is TRBV2 and J usage is TRBJ2-7, with TRBD2 matching 9 bases. Looked up from germline, CDR1 is SNHLY and CDR2 is FYNNEI. The CDR3 totals 14 residues. The V and J ends lost 7 bases and 2 bases, in that order; junction bases with no gene match: 6. The CDR3 nucleotides are TGTGCCAGCAAATGGCGGGAGGGGCCCTACGAGCAGTACTTC. Translating it yields CASKWREGPYEQYF.

This sequence joins TRBV11-2 and TRBJ1-2, with 7 nucleotides matching TRBD1. V was pared by 4 bases and J by 6 bases, with 5 bases of the junction left unmatched. The CDR3 consists of 13 residues. Per germline, CDR1 SGHAT and CDR2 FQNNGV. The CDR3 reads CASSSRGGNGYTF. For the CDR3, the DNA is TGTGCCAGCAGCTCCAGAGGGGGCAATGGCTACACCTTC.

DNA for the CDR3: TGTGCCAGCAGCTTAACGGGGGAGGGCTCCTACAATGAGCAGTTCTTC. Amino acids: CASSLTGEGSYNEQFF. The chain joins TRBV11-3 to TRBJ2-1; 7 bases fit TRBD2. The V gene's germline CDR1 is SGHNT and CDR2 YENEEA. With V trimmed by 2 bases and J by 0 bases, 4 bases remained unmatched. CDR3 length equals 16 residues. Combining the CDR3 with reference TRBV11-3 and TRBJ2-1 gives the whole variable domain EAGVVQSPRYKIIEKKQPVAFWCNPISGHNTLYWYLQNLGQGPELLIRYENEEAVDDSQLPKDRFSAERLKGVDSTLKIQPAELGDSAVYLCASSLTGEGSYNEQFFGPGTRLTVL.

The chain joins TRBV3-1 to TRBJ2-5; perhaps TRBD1 as D (5 bases). This CDR3 comprises 13 residues. Trimming removed 4 bases at V and 2 bases at J, with 8 bases between. Germline V CDR1 and CDR2: LGHDT, YNNKEL (reference sequence). DNA of the CDR3: TGTGCCAGCAGCCGGACACCACAAGAGACCCAGTACTTC. Its translation: CASSRTPQETQYF.

Only a few counts were recorded for this clonotype. The V call is TRBV27, the J call TRBJ2-7, with 9 nucleotides matching TRBD2. V gave up 5 bases and J gave up 0 bases; unmatched junction bases: 8. CDR1 and CDR2 (germline): MNHEY, SMNVEV (reference sequence). The CDR3 is made up of 16 amino acids. CDR3 bases: TGTGCCAGCAGTGCCCAGACTAGCGGAAGCTCCTACGAGCAGTACTTC. The encoded protein is CASSAQTSGSSYEQYF.

This rearrangement joins TRBV2 to TRBJ2-3; 11 nucleotides match TRBD2. The CDR3 length is 15 residues. V dropped 4 bases and J dropped 8; count of bases not matched to a gene: 8. Germline CDR1 reads SNHLY; CDR2 reads FYNNEI. CDR3 sequence (DNA): TGTGCCAGCAGTGGCCCGGTACTAGCGGGAGCTACGCAGTATTTT. Amino acids: CASSGPVLAGATQYF.

The chain couples TRBV19 to TRBJ2-1; 7 bases are shared with TRBD1. The CDR3 has 13 residues. The V gene end was trimmed by 6 bases and the J gene end by 6 bases; junction bases not matched to a gene: 5. From germline, CDR1 is LNHDA and CDR2 SQIVND (reference sequence). The CDR3 sequence is CASRPRGSNEQFF. The CDR3 nucleotides read TGTGCCAGTAGGCCCAGGGGGAGCAATGAGCAGTTCTTC.

The chain is built from TRBV7-2 and TRBJ2-1; 8 bases are a match to TRBD1. V gave up 5 bases and J gave up 2 bases; unmatched junction bases: 8. Germline V gene sequence: CDR1 SGHTA, CDR2 FQGNSA. CDR3 length: 16 amino acids. The CDR3 is CASSLDRVGTYNEQFF. CDR3 sequence (DNA): TGTGCCAGCAGCCTGGACAGGGTAGGCACCTACAATGAGCAGTTCTTC.

The chain has TRBV14 and TRBJ1-1; 8 bases align to TRBD1. V trimming: 4 bases; J trimming: 0 bases; junction bases outside the gene matches: 10. The germline V gene has CDR1 SGHDN and CDR2 FVKESK. This CDR3 region has 17 residues. CDR3 DNA: TGTGCCAGCAGCCGGGGAAAATGGACAGGGATGAACACTGAAGCTTTCTTT. This gives the protein CASSRGKWTGMNTEAFF.

This clonotype was found a few times. This chain connects TRBV10-2 to TRBJ2-7, with TRBD1 identical over 9 bases. This CDR3 is 13 amino acids long. Trimming took 6 bases from V and 5 from J; bases not matched to a gene: 5. Germline V CDR1 and CDR2: WSHSY, SAAADI. CDR3 amino acids: CASRGQGVDEQYF. The CDR3, as DNA: TGCGCCAGCAGGGGACAGGGAGTGGACGAGCAGTACTTC.

The CDR3 here is CASSFDRQGRGYNEQFF. The CDR3 nucleotides are TGTGCCAGCAGCTTTGATAGGCAGGGAAGAGGTTACAATGAGCAGTTCTTC. The chain recombines TRBV7-6 with TRBJ2-1; weak D call: TRBD1 (5 bases). Germline V gene lookup returns CDR1 SGHVS and CDR2 FNYEAQ. The V and J ends lost 3 bases and 4 bases respectively, with 19 bases between them. This CDR3 comprises 17 residues.

The rearrangement joins TRBV6-6 to TRBJ1-1; D gene ambiguous. CDR1 and CDR2 from the germline V gene are MNHNY and SVGAGI (reference sequence). V was pared by 2 bases and J by 6 bases, with 13 bases between. CDR3 length: 14 residues. Written as DNA, the CDR3 is TGTGCCAGCAGTTACCGCGGACTTTCCGCTGAAGCTTTCTTT. Translation: CASSYRGLSAEAFF.